Shown below are 32 T cell receptor beta chains from a single sample sequenced in a study of early T cells in non-severe SARS-CoV-2 infection. One entry per CDR3 protein, called by TCRdb with MiXCR from the 5' RACE reads. The sample shows 65,000 to 85,000 distinct CDR3 sequences, 10% of them seen only once. Specimen: whole blood, collected at baseline. The receptors were sampled from an adult who was a healthcare worker with PCR-confirmed SARS-CoV-2 infection or an uninfected control (not recorded which).

The CDR3 region is CASSLAGHLGELFF. In DNA form, the CDR3 reads TGTGCCAGCAGCTTAGCGGGACACCTCGGGGAACTGTTTTTT. V is TRBV7-9 and J is TRBJ1-4; tentatively, D is TRBD1 (6 bases). Germline CDR1 reads SEHNR; CDR2 reads FQNEAQ (reference sequence). Trimming cost V 0 bases and J 12 bases, with 14 bases left between them. This CDR3 has 14 residues.

The rearrangement joins TRBV6-6 to TRBJ2-7; the match to TRBD2 covers 10 bases. CDR3 length: 16 amino acids. The J segment lost 2 bases and the V segment lost 5 bases, leaving 9 bases of the junction unmatched. Germline V CDR1 and CDR2: MNHNY, SVGAGI (reference sequence). The CDR3 region has the DNA TGTGCCAGCAGTCCCTTGCTAGCGGGAGAACCCTACGAGCAGTACTTC. Encoded protein: CASSPLLAGEPYEQYF.

Ten or more counts support this clonotype. The V call is TRBV28, the J call TRBJ1-1; D is undetermined. This CDR3 contains 15 residues. Deletions cut 2 bases from V and 0 bases from J, with 10 bases between. The germline CDR1 and CDR2 sequences are MDHEN and SYDVKM. The CDR3 DNA sequence: TGTGCCAGCAGTTTAACGGCGGGGATGAACACTGAAGCTTTCTTT. It encodes CASSLTAGMNTEAFF.

In its sample, this clonotype was seen many times. The chain joins TRBV27 to TRBJ1-6; tentative D call: TRBD1 (5 bases). This CDR3 comprises 15 residues. Germline assignment: CDR1 MNHEY and CDR2 SMNVEV (reference sequence). V was shortened by 3 bases and J by 8 bases, with 14 bases between the two germline ends. CDR3 sequence: CASSLDYRGDSPLHF. In DNA, the CDR3 is TGTGCCAGCAGTTTGGATTATCGGGGGGATTCACCCCTCCACTTT.

This clonotype was observed many times. This chain links TRBV4-1 with TRBJ1-4; D gene uncertain. CDR1 is MGHRA, CDR2 YSYEKL, per germline. The CDR3 contains 15 residues. V lost 0 bases, J lost 3 bases, and 8 bases lay in between. The CDR3 is CASSQEGPANEKLFF. CDR3 DNA sequence: TGCGCCAGCAGCCAAGAAGGGCCCGCTAATGAAAAACTGTTTTTT.

This clonotype was detected only once. The chain combines TRBV20-1 with TRBJ2-7, with D perhaps TRBD2 (6 bases). CDR1 DFQATT and CDR2 SNEGSKA come from the germline V gene (reference sequence). Trimming pared 6 bases from V and 5 bases from J, leaving 17 bases between. This CDR3 is built from 13 residues. The CDR3 nucleotides are TGCAGTGCCTCAGTATCGGGAGTTAACGAGCAGTACTTC. It specifies CSASVSGVNEQYF.

This clonotype appeared many times. The chain combines TRBV24-1 with TRBJ2-5; TRBD1 matches 10 bases. The V and J ends lost 5 bases and 1 base, in that order; junction bases with no gene match: 9. The CDR3 consists of 17 residues. Germline CDR1 and CDR2: KGHDR and SFDVKD. CDR3 residues: CATSGQGAPGVQETQYF. The CDR3 nucleotides are TGTGCCACCAGTGGACAGGGGGCCCCGGGAGTCCAAGAGACCCAGTACTTC.

This chain joins TRBV2 and TRBJ2-1; D not certain. The CDR3 has 14 residues. From germline, CDR1 is SNHLY and CDR2 FYNNEI. Trimming took off 6 bases at V and 3 bases at J, with 12 bases between the two ends. CDR3 DNA sequence: TGTGCCAGCAGCCAAGAAGTGCTCTACAATGAGCAGTTCTTC. Its protein product is CASSQEVLYNEQFF.

There are a few counts of this clonotype. The CDR3 loop is CASSSPPVAGGTYEQYF. The CDR3 DNA sequence: TGTGCCAGCAGTTCCCCCCCCGTAGCGGGAGGGACTTACGAGCAGTACTTC. This rearrangement joins TRBV28 to TRBJ2-7; 11 nucleotides line up with TRBD2. Germline loops: CDR1 MDHEN, CDR2 SYDVKM. With V trimmed by 4 bases and J by 4 bases, 12 bases remained unmatched. CDR3 length: 17 residues.

This clonotype was counted ten times or more. The chain combines TRBV9 with TRBJ1-3, with D unresolved. Deletions cut 0 bases from V and 2 bases from J, with 6 bases between. The CDR3 consists of 14 residues. In germline, CDR1 is SGDLS, CDR2 YYNGEE. CDR3 sequence (DNA): TGTGCCAGCAGCGTAGGGGCAACTGGAAACACCATATATTTT. This codes for CASSVGATGNTIYF.

The V gene is TRBV29-1, the J gene TRBJ2-3, with unresolved D. The CDR3 is 12 residues long. V was shortened by 4 bases and J by 4 bases, with 9 bases between the two germline ends. Per germline, CDR1 SQVTM and CDR2 ANQGSEA. In DNA, the CDR3 is TGCAGCGTTGGGGTGGTCGCAGATACGCAGTATTTT. As protein: CSVGVVADTQYF.

This clonotype was detected many times. This chain connects TRBV29-1 to TRBJ2-1, with TRBD2 matching over 10 bases. Germline trimming cut 7 bases from V and 8 bases from J; bases unmatched to any gene: 8. Germline-derived CDR1 and CDR2 are SQVTM and ANQGSEA. This CDR3 spans 13 amino acids. In nucleotides, the CDR3 is TGCAGCGCCGGACTAGCGGCAGGGGATGAGCAGTTCTTC. It codes for CSAGLAAGDEQFF.

The chain is built from TRBV29-1 and TRBJ2-1; 12 positions match TRBD2. The length of the CDR3 is 13 residues. Unmatched junction bases numbered 3, after V lost 8 bases and J lost 4 bases. Per germline, CDR1 SQVTM and CDR2 ANQGSEA. In DNA form, the CDR3 reads TGCAGCTCTGGACTAGCGGGATACAATGAGCAGTTCTTC. This sequence encodes CSSGLAGYNEQFF.

The chain combines TRBV6-2 or TRBV6-3 with TRBJ2-2; 11 bases map to TRBD2. CDR1 is MNHEY, CDR2 SVGEGT, per germline. J was trimmed by 8 bases and V by 6 bases; bases with no gene match: 17. This CDR3 region has 18 residues. The CDR3 DNA reads TGTGCCAGCAGCACCTCTAGCGGGAGGTTCAGTTTGAGAGGGGAGCTGTTTTTT. Amino acids: CASSTSSGRFSLRGELFF.

This clonotype was counted a few times. The V call is TRBV6-5, the J call TRBJ2-7; the match to TRBD1 covers 7 bases. The germline V gene has CDR1 MNHEY and CDR2 SVGAGI. Trimming took 2 bases from V and 3 from J; bases not matched to a gene: 16. CDR3 length: 18 residues. The CDR3 here is CASSYTPGTAAGDYEQYF. DNA for the CDR3: TGTGCCAGCAGTTACACGCCGGGGACAGCCGCCGGTGACTACGAGCAGTACTTC.

This clonotype was seen at least ten times. This chain joins TRBV11-2 and TRBJ2-2; D is undetermined. Looked up from germline, CDR1 is SGHAT and CDR2 is FQNNGV. The CDR3 totals 17 residues. V was shortened by 2 bases and J by 1 base, with 14 bases between the two germline ends. CDR3 sequence reads: CASSLIWGSRNTGELFF. As DNA, the CDR3 is TGTGCCAGCAGCTTAATTTGGGGAAGCCGGAACACCGGGGAGCTGTTTTTT.

DNA for the CDR3: TGCGCCAGCAGCCTACGGGACACCTCGAACACTGAAGCTTTCTTT. Protein product: CASSLRDTSNTEAFF. This rearrangement joins TRBV4-1 to TRBJ1-1; D may be TRBD1 (6 bases). CDR1 and CDR2 (germline): MGHRA, YSYEKL. This CDR3 contains 15 residues. V lost 4 bases and J 1 base, leaving 13 bases between the germline ends.

The chain uses TRBV5-1 and TRBJ1-5, with D perhaps TRBD1 (5 bases). Germline CDR1 and CDR2: SGHRS and YFSETQ. The CDR3 consists of 14 residues. Trimming shortened V by 1 base and J by 5 bases, and 10 bases separated the two germline ends. The DNA of the CDR3 is TGCGCCAGCAGCTTGAACGGGGCGGATCAGCCCCAGCATTTT. It specifies CASSLNGADQPQHF.

V usage is TRBV3-1 and J usage is TRBJ1-2, with TRBD1 identical over 9 bases. The length of the CDR3 is 14 residues. The V segment lost 1 base and the J segment 3 bases; nucleotides outside the gene matches: 0. Germline lookup yields CDR1 LGHDT and CDR2 YNNKEL (reference sequence). The CDR3 loop reads CASSQGTGDYGYTF. The DNA for the CDR3 is TGTGCCAGCAGCCAAGGGACAGGGGACTATGGCTACACCTTC.

In this sample, this clonotype turned up a few times. The rearrangement joins TRBV14 to TRBJ2-1, with D unclear. Germline values: CDR1 SGHDN, CDR2 FVKESK. The CDR3 is 17 amino acids. The germline V and J ends were trimmed by 0 bases and 0 bases, with 12 bases remaining between them. This chain's CDR3 is CASSQDWRKSSYNEQFF. The DNA for the CDR3 is TGTGCCAGCAGCCAAGACTGGCGCAAGAGCTCCTACAATGAGCAGTTCTTC.

The sample holds a few counts of this clonotype. At one boundary the junction diverges from the germline segment, which might be a read error. The V call is TRBV20-1, the J call TRBJ1-6; TRBD1 might be the D (5 bases). Per the germline V gene, CDR1 is DFQATT and CDR2 is SNEGSKA (reference sequence). This CDR3 has 14 residues. The CDR3 DNA reads TGCAGTGCTGCCCGGGACTCCAATAATTCACCCCTCCACTTT. This encodes CSAARDSNNSPLHF.

This clonotype has only a few counts. The V call is TRBV7-9, the J call TRBJ2-2, with D unresolved. There are 13 residues in the CDR3. Germline CDR1 is SEHNR and CDR2 is FQNEAQ (reference sequence). The V end was cut by 7 bases, the J end by 6 bases, with 12 bases between. The CDR3 reads CASTTKDAGELFF. CDR3 DNA sequence: TGTGCCAGCACCACCAAGGACGCCGGGGAGCTGTTTTTT.

This clonotype occurred a few times. The chain is built from TRBV5-1 and TRBJ2-3; perhaps TRBD1 as D (5 bases). CDR1 and CDR2 from the germline V gene are SGHRS and YFSETQ. The CDR3 length is 13 residues. Trimming took off 2 bases at V and 5 bases at J, with 9 bases between the two ends. The CDR3 sequence is CASSFLGRDTQYF. CDR3 nucleotides: TGCGCCAGCAGCTTCTTGGGGCGAGATACGCAGTATTTT.

V gene TRBV4-1 combines with J gene TRBJ1-2, with D hard to call. The CDR3 totals 13 residues. Germline V gene data show CDR1 as MGHRA and CDR2 as YSYEKL. V dropped 1 base and J dropped 4 bases, with 7 bases sitting between them. This CDR3 is CASSQGGPYGYTF. DNA for the CDR3: TGCGCCAGCAGCCAAGGGGGTCCCTATGGCTACACCTTC.

This clonotype was observed a handful of times. The chain couples TRBV28 to TRBJ2-7; D not resolved. CDR3 length equals 14 residues. Between the trimmed V and J ends, which lost 3 bases and 1 base, there was a span of 10 bases. Germline CDR1 reads MDHEN; CDR2 reads SYDVKM. This CDR3 is CASSFPPSSYEQYF. In nucleotides, the CDR3 is TGTGCCAGCAGTTTCCCCCCTAGTTCCTACGAGCAGTACTTC. Drawing the rest from reference TRBV28 and TRBJ2-7, the complete variable domain is DVKVTQSSRYLVKRTGEKVFLECVQDMDHENMFWYRQDPGLGLRLIYFSYDVKMKEKGDIPEGYSVSREKKERFSLILESASTNQTSMYLCASSFPPSSYEQYFGPGTRLTVT.

This clonotype was seen a few times. This sequence joins TRBV28 and TRBJ2-7; 7 nucleotides agree with TRBD1. V lost 4 bases and J lost 5; bases outside the gene matches: 5. In germline, CDR1 is MDHEN, CDR2 SYDVKM. This CDR3 comprises 13 residues. CDR3 nucleotides: TGTGCCAGCAGTTCGGGACAGTGGAACGAGCAGTACTTC. It yields the protein CASSSGQWNEQYF.

The sample holds many counts of this clonotype. This chain links TRBV20-1 with TRBJ2-1; D might be TRBD1 (6 bases). V lost 3 bases to trimming and J lost 8 bases, with 11 bases between them. CDR1 and CDR2 (germline): DFQATT, SNEGSKA (reference sequence). The CDR3 length is 12 residues. CDR3 bases: TGCAGTGCTAGCTCCCAGGGGCATGAGCAGTTCTTC. This encodes CSASSQGHEQFF.

V is TRBV29-1 and J is TRBJ2-5; D remains ambiguous. V shed 3 bases and J shed 4 bases, with 12 bases lying between them. Per the germline V gene, CDR1 is SQVTM and CDR2 is ANQGSEA. The CDR3 is made up of 13 amino acids. The CDR3 reads CSVDLGKGETQYF. CDR3 bases: TGCAGCGTTGATCTGGGGAAGGGAGAGACCCAGTACTTC.

This clonotype was seen a few times. The J gene is TRBJ1-5, the V gene TRBV9; D not resolved. CDR3 length equals 14 residues. V was pared by 0 bases and J by 1 base, with 5 bases between. The germline CDR1 and CDR2 sequences are SGDLS and YYNGEE. DNA for the CDR3: TGTGCCAGCAGCGTAGGAGGGAGCAATCAGCCCCAGCATTTT. Translation: CASSVGGSNQPQHF. The entire variable domain, with the rest obtained from reference TRBV9 and TRBJ1-5, is as follows: DSGVTQTPKHLITATGQRVTLRCSPRSGDLSVYWYQQSLDQGLQFLIQYYNGEERAKGNILERFSAQQFPDLHSELNLSSLELGDSALYFCASSVGGSNQPQHFGDGTRLSIL.

CDR3 sequence: CASRHRDRGASGSREQYF. The CDR3 nucleotides are TGTGCCAGCAGACACCGGGACAGGGGTGCTAGCGGGAGCAGGGAGCAGTACTTC. The chain carries TRBV6-2 or TRBV6-3 and TRBJ2-7; TRBD1 or TRBD2 may be the D gene (10 bases each). V shed 6 bases and J shed 7 bases, with 31 bases lying between them. This CDR3 has 18 residues. CDR1 is MNHEY and CDR2 is SVGEGT in the germline V gene.

Ten or more counts support this clonotype. The rearrangement links TRBV29-1 to TRBJ1-2; 10 bases align to TRBD1. The V and J ends lost 4 bases and 7 bases, in that order; junction bases with no gene match: 6. The CDR3 loop spans 13 amino acids. The germline CDR1 and CDR2 sequences are SQVTM and ANQGSEA. In DNA, the CDR3 is TGCAGCGTTGTTCTGACAGGGGGCACTGGCTACACCTTC. Its protein product is CSVVLTGGTGYTF.

The table lists this clonotype with many counts. The CDR3 loop is CASSQDSYEQYF. CDR3 bases: TGTGCCAGCTCACAGGACAGCTACGAGCAGTACTTC. This chain connects TRBV18 to TRBJ2-7; D may be TRBD1 (6 bases). V was trimmed by 4 bases and J by 3 bases, leaving 7 bases between them. CDR1 and CDR2 from the germline V gene are KGHSH and LQKENI. This CDR3 contains 12 residues.